The sequence of this TCR beta chain was determined in a study of OX40 agonist ivuxolimab in advanced cancers. At the level of the whole study: The costimulatory receptor OX40 (CD134) was targeted by ivuxolimab, a fully human IgG2 agonistic monoclonal antibody. In the dose-escalation cohort, more than 75% of patients were male, and the mean age was approximately 60 years, with a range of 23 to 79. The paper describes the monotherapy dose-escalation part (N of about 50 patients) of the phase I trial of ivuxolimab. Of the roughly 50 dose-escalation patients, hepatocellular carcinoma was present in some 19, melanoma in roughly 15, renal cell carcinoma in 9 and head and neck cancer in 9. Intravenous ivuxolimab was administered to patients every 2 weeks at six dose levels: 0.01, 0.1, 0.3, 1.5, 3 and 10 mg/kg. Peripheral TCRbeta sequencing aimed to test whether ivuxolimab altered TCR sequence diversity and caused clonal T-cell expansion. Patients were allowed to have had prior anti-PD-1, anti-PD-L1 or anti-CTLA-4 therapy, and roughly 40% of the dose-escalation patients had been treated with checkpoint inhibitors. Partial responses were achieved by three dose-escalation patients, of whom one had hepatocellular carcinoma and two had cutaneous melanoma. The research as a whole found: At doses from 0.1 to 3.0 mg/kg, clonal expansion was seen in both CD4+ and CD8+ blood T cells between baseline and week 6. Low levels of normalized T-cell clonal expansion were also seen in some nonresponding patients. In the 0.1-3.0 mg/kg groups, partial responders were among the patients with the lowest normalized peripheral clonal expansion, particularly in CD8+ T cells. Antigen specificity was not determined for the clonally expanded peripheral T cells. After ivuxolimab, CD8+ T cells had more expanded clones than CD4+ T cells on average.

With regard to this clone: Its antigen specificity is not known. No much larger clone exists at a distance of one base, and base qualities are not known.

The CDR3 numbers 14 residues from cysteine through phenylalanine. The read is trimmed to its CDR3 DNA, 42 bases read in frame from base 1. In the germline V gene, CDR1 corresponds to MNHNS and CDR2 to SASEGT. V loses 6 bases of germline sequence and J loses 0 bases, and the interval between the two ends is 9 bases. Genomic DNA was extracted from sorted cells for sequencing of the TCRbeta CDR3 region. The immunoSEQ Assay was used to sequence the TCRbeta CDR3 regions. As stored in TCRdb, this immuneACCESS dataset retains in-frame rearrangements with V and J assigned. A fraction of the clones does not appear; measured against another copy, unresolved V genes explain less than half of the discrepancy, and the remainder lacks a known reason. The sample data list 70,000 to 75,000 clones, and around 90% of these were observed just once. The top ten constitute more than 0.4% of the sample. Patients with autoimmune disease history or receiving systemic immunosuppression were excluded from the trial. In every dose cohort, peripheral blood was drawn for TCR sequencing at baseline, cycle 4 day 1, and cycle 7 day 1. Samples were obtained from an open-label, multicenter, first-in-human phase I dose-escalation trial of ivuxolimab. The trial enrolled adults with locally advanced or metastatic head and neck squamous cell, hepatocellular, melanoma or renal cell carcinoma. Before TCR sequencing, CD4+ and CD8+ T cells were separately sorted from peripheral blood.

This TCR came from an adult with an advanced solid tumor such as melanoma, head and neck, liver or kidney cancer. This receptor chain uses TRBV6-1 and TRBJ2-1, with the D gene not clear enough to name. Sequences were derived from CD4+ or CD8+ T cells sorted from blood, sampled in a trial of the OX40 agonist ivuxolimab. The CDR3 loop reads CASSTTTSYNEQFF. At the DNA level, the sequence is TGTGCCAGCAGCACCACTACCTCCTACAATGAGCAGTTCTTC.